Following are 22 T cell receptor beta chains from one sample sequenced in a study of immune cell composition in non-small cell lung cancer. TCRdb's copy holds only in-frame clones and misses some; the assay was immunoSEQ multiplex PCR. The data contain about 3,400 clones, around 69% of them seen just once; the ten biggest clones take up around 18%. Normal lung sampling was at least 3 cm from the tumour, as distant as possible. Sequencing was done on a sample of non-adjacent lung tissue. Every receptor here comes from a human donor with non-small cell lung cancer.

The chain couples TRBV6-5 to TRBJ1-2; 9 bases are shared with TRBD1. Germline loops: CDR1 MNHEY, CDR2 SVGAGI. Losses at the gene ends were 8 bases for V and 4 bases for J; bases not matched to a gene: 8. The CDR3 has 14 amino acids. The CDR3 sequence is CASLRGQGSYGYTF. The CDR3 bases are TGTGCCAGCCTTAGGGGACAGGGAAGCTATGGCTACACCTTC.

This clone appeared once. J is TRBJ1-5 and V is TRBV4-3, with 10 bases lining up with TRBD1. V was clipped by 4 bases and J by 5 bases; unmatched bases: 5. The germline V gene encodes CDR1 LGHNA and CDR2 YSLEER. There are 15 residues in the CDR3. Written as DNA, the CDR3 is TGCGCCAGCAGCCCACCAGGGACAGGGGATCAGCCCCAGCATTTT. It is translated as CASSPPGTGDQPQHF.

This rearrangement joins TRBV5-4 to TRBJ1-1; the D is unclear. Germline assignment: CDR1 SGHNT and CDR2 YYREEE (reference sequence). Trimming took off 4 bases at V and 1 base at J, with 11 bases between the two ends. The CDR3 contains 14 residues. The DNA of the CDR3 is TGTGCCAGCAGCCTCCCGGGAGAGAACACTGAAGCTTTCTTT. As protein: CASSLPGENTEAFF.

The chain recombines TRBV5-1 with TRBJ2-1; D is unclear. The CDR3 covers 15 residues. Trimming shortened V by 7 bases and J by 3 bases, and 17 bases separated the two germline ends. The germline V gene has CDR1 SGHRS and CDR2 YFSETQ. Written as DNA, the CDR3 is TGCGCCAGCCCGCCCGGTCCTCGTCGCTACAATGAGCAGTTCTTC. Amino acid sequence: CASPPGPRRYNEQFF.

This CDR3 is CASSYILAGGSQETQYF. In DNA, the CDR3 is TGCGCCAGCAGCTATATCCTAGCGGGGGGTAGTCAAGAGACCCAGTACTTC. The chain has TRBV5-1 and TRBJ2-5; 11 nucleotides align to TRBD2. The length of the CDR3 is 17 residues. V trimming: 3 bases; J trimming: 2 bases; junction bases outside the gene matches: 9. Germline CDR1 reads SGHRS; CDR2 reads YFSETQ.

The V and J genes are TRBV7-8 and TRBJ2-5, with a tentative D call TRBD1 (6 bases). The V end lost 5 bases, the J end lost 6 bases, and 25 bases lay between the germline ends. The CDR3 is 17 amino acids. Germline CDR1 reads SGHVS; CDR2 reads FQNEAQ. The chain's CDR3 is CASSRSHGDTRVQTQYF. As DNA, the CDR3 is TGTGCCAGCAGCCGTAGTCATGGGGACACTAGGGTGCAGACCCAGTACTTC. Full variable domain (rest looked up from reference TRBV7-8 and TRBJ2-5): GAGVSQSPRYKVAKRGQDVALRCDPISGHVSLFWYQQALGQGPEFLTYFQNEAQLDKSGLPSDRFFAERPEGSVSTLKIQRTQQEDSAVYLCASSRSHGDTRVQTQYFGPGTRLLVL.

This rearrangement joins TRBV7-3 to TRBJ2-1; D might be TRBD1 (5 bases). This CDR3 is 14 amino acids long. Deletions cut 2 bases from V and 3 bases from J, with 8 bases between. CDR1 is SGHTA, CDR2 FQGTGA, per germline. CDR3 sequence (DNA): TGTGCCAGCAGCTTACAGGGATTCTACAATGAGCAGTTCTTC. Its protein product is CASSLQGFYNEQFF.

As DNA, the CDR3 is TGTGCCAGCAGAACAGGGGATTATGTAAATGAGCAGTTCTTC. As protein: CASRTGDYVNEQFF. The chain couples TRBV2 to TRBJ2-1; TRBD1 matches at 7 bases. Germline V gene lookup returns CDR1 SNHLY and CDR2 FYNNEI. The CDR3 is made up of 14 amino acids. With V trimmed by 6 bases and J by 7 bases, 9 bases remained unmatched.

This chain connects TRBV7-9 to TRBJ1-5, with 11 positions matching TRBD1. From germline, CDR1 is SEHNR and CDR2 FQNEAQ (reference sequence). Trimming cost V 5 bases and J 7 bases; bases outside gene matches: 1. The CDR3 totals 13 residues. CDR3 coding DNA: TGTGCCAGCAGCGGGACAGGGGGGCAGCCCCAGCATTTT. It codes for CASSGTGGQPQHF.

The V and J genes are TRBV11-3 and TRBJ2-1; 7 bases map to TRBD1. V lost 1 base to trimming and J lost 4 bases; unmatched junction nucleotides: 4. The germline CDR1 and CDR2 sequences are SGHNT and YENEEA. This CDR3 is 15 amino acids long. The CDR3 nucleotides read TGTGCCAGCAGCTTAGGAAGACAGGGATACAATGAGCAGTTCTTC. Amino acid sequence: CASSLGRQGYNEQFF. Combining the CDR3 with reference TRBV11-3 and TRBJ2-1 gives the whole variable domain EAGVVQSPRYKIIEKKQPVAFWCNPISGHNTLYWYLQNLGQGPELLIRYENEEAVDDSQLPKDRFSAERLKGVDSTLKIQPAELGDSAVYLCASSLGRQGYNEQFFGPGTRLTVL.

Here the CDR3 DNA reads TGTGCCAGCAGCTCGCGGGACAGTCTAAATCAGCCCCAGCATTTT. Translating it yields CASSSRDSLNQPQHF. The chain joins TRBV5-6 to TRBJ1-5; 7 nucleotides line up with TRBD1. Germline V gene lookup returns CDR1 SGHDT and CDR2 YYEEEE. J gave up 4 bases and V 3 bases, and 7 bases lay outside the gene matches. The CDR3 sequence is 15 residues long.

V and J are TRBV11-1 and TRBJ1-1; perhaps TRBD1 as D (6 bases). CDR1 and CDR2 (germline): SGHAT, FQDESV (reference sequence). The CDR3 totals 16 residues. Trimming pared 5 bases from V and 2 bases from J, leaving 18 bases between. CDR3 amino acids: CASSPWGGASNTEAFF. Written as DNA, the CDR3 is TGTGCCAGCAGCCCCTGGGGGGGGGCCAGCAACACTGAAGCTTTCTTT.

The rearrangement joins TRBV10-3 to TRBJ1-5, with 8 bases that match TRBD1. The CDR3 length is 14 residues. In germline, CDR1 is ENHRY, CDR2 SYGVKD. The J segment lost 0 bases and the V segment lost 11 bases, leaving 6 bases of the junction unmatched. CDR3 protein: CAASTGDSNQPQHF. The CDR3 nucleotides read TGTGCCGCGTCGACAGGGGATAGCAATCAGCCCCAGCATTTT.

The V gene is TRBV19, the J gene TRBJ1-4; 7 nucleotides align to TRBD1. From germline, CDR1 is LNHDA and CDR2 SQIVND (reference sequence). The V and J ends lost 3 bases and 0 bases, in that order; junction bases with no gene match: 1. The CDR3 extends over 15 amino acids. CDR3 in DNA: TGTGCCAGTAGTATCGGGACAGCAACTAATGAAAAACTGTTTTTT. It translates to CASSIGTATNEKLFF.

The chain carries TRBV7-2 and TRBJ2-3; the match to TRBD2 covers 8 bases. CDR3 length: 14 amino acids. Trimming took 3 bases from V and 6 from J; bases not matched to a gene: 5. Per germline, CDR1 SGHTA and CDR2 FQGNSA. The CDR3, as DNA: TGTGCCAGCAGCTTCGGCGGGGGGTCGGATACGCAGTATTTT. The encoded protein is CASSFGGGSDTQYF.

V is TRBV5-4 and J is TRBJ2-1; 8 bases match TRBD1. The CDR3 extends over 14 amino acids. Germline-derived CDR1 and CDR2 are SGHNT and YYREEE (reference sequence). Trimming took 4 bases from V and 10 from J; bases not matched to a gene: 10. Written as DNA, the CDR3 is TGTGCCAGCAGCCTCACGGGACAGGATGGAGAGCAGTTCTTC. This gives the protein CASSLTGQDGEQFF.

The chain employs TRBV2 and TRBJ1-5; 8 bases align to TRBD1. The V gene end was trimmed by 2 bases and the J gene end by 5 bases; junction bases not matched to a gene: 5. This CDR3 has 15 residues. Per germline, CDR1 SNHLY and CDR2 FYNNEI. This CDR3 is CASSETQGAYQPQHF. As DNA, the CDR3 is TGTGCCAGCAGTGAAACGCAGGGGGCGTATCAGCCCCAGCATTTT.

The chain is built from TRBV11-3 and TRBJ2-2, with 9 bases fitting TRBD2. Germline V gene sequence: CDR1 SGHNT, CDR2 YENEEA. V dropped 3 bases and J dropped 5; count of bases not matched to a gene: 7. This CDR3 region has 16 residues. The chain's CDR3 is CASSFVSGGRTGELFF. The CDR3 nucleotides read TGTGCCAGCAGCTTCGTCAGCGGGGGGAGGACCGGGGAGCTGTTTTTT.

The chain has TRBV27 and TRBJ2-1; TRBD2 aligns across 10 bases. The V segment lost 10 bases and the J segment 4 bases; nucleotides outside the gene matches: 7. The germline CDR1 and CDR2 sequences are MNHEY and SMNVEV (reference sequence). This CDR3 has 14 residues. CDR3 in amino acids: CATIAGGEYNEQFF. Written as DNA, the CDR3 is TGTGCCACCATAGCGGGGGGAGAGTACAATGAGCAGTTCTTC.

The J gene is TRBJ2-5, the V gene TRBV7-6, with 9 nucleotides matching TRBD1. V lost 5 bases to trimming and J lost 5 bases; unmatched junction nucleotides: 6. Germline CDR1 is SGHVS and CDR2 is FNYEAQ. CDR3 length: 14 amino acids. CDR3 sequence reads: CASSQGQGRETQYF. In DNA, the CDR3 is TGTGCCAGCAGCCAGGGACAGGGAAGGGAGACCCAGTACTTC.

In nucleotides, the CDR3 is TGTGCCAGCAGCACCTCACATAGCGGGGGGTACAATGAGCAGTTCTTC. Protein: CASSTSHSGGYNEQFF. The chain is built from TRBV7-2 and TRBJ2-1; 10 bases align to TRBD2. Germline CDR1 is SGHTA and CDR2 is FQGNSA. This CDR3 is 16 amino acids long. V lost 5 bases to trimming and J lost 4 bases; unmatched junction nucleotides: 8. The full variable domain, its missing parts supplied by reference TRBV7-2 and TRBJ2-1, is GAGVSQSPSNKVTEKGKDVELRCDPISGHTALYWYRQSLGQGLEFLIYFQGNSAPDKSGLPSDRFSAERTGGSVSTLTIQRTQQEDSAVYLCASSTSHSGGYNEQFFGPGTRLTVL.

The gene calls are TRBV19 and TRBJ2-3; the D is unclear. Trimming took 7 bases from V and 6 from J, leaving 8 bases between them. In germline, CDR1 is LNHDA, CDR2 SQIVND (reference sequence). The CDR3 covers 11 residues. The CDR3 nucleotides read TGTGCCAGTACCGTGGAGGATACGCAGTATTTT. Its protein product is CASTVEDTQYF.